This entry lists 14 T cell receptor beta chains sequenced from one sample in a study of OX40 agonist ivuxolimab in advanced cancers. The receptor library was made with the immunoSEQ multiplex PCR assay. TCRdb took this table from immuneACCESS and kept in-frame rearrangements with V and J called. Such tables lack part of the clones; where checked against another copy, unresolved V genes explain under half of the gap, and the rest is unexplained. Present in this sample are tens of thousands of clones, 70% to 80% of which were seen just once. Around 2.7% of the sample rests with the top ten. The sequenced sample was CD4+ or CD8+ T cells sorted from blood, obtained in a trial of the OX40 agonist ivuxolimab. The receptors were gathered from an adult with an advanced solid tumor such as melanoma, head and neck, liver or kidney cancer.

This clone has only a few counts. The chain recombines TRBV27 with TRBJ1-2, with 7 bases aligning to TRBD1. CDR1 and CDR2 (germline): MNHEY, SMNVEV (reference sequence). V trimming: 4 bases; J trimming: 4 bases; junction bases outside the gene matches: 6. There are 14 residues in the CDR3. This CDR3 is CASSSAGQLYGYTF. The CDR3 DNA reads TGTGCCAGCAGTTCCGCGGGACAGCTCTATGGCTACACCTTC.

The V and J genes are TRBV6-5 and TRBJ2-1; 12 bases map to TRBD2. The V segment lost 6 bases and the J segment 7 bases; nucleotides outside the gene matches: 7. The CDR3 consists of 15 residues. Germline V gene sequence: CDR1 MNHEY, CDR2 SVGAGI. CDR3 amino acids: CASSALAGGLNEQFF. The CDR3 DNA reads as TGTGCCAGCAGCGCTCTAGCGGGAGGGTTGAATGAGCAGTTCTTC.

J is TRBJ1-1 and V is TRBV7-9; D ambiguous. Germline values: CDR1 SEHNR, CDR2 FQNEAQ (reference sequence). Trimming cost V 5 bases and J 3 bases, with 10 bases left between them. The CDR3 length is 13 residues. The CDR3 is CASSPSRDTEAFF. CDR3 DNA: TGTGCCAGCAGCCCCAGTCGGGACACTGAAGCTTTCTTT.

The chain links TRBV5-6 to TRBJ1-1, with 10 bases fitting TRBD1. Germline CDR1 reads SGHDT; CDR2 reads YYEEEE. Germline trimming cut 3 bases from V and 4 bases from J; bases unmatched to any gene: 3. This CDR3 has 14 residues. As DNA, the CDR3 is TGTGCCAGCAGCTGGGACAGGGGCGGCACTGAAGCTTTCTTT. This codes for CASSWDRGGTEAFF.

This chain connects TRBV6-5 to TRBJ2-7, with a possible D match to TRBD1 (6 bases). The CDR3 totals 14 residues. Trimming removed 6 bases at V and 4 bases at J, with 16 bases between. Germline V gene data show CDR1 as MNHEY and CDR2 as SVGAGI. The CDR3 DNA reads TGTGCCAGCAGGGGGGACAATCCGGTTTACGAGCAGTACTTC. Its translation: CASRGDNPVYEQYF.

The chain links TRBV6-1 to TRBJ1-6; D gene unclear. CDR3 length: 15 residues. The V and J ends lost 7 bases and 5 bases respectively, with 15 bases between them. Germline values: CDR1 MNHNS, CDR2 SASEGT. The CDR3 coding sequence is TGTGCCAGCAAACTCCAGGACGCTAATAATTCACCCCTCCACTTT. This codes for CASKLQDANNSPLHF.

Details on this clone: Other DNA sequences within the sample encode an identical CDR3. This chain connects TRBV6-6 to TRBJ1-1; unclear D gene. This CDR3 has 14 residues. V lost 0 bases to trimming and J lost 3 bases, with 8 bases between them. Germline V gives CDR1 MNHNY, CDR2 SVGAGI (reference sequence). Here the CDR3 reads CASSYSSGDTEAFF. In DNA, the CDR3 is TGTGCCAGCAGTTACTCGAGTGGGGACACTGAAGCTTTCTTT.

The genes are TRBV6-5 and TRBJ2-5; tentative D call: TRBD2 (5 bases). This CDR3 contains 15 residues. Germline V lookup: CDR1 MNHEY, CDR2 SVGAGI. V was pared by 11 bases and J by 2 bases, with 21 bases between. This chain's CDR3 is CAGEVRGAGQETQYF. The CDR3 bases are TGTGCCGGGGAAGTCCGGGGAGCTGGGCAAGAGACCCAGTACTTC.

Written as DNA, the CDR3 is TGTGCCAGCAGTTTCGGGACTAGCGGGACGAAAAACATTCAGTACTTC. Translating gives CASSFGTSGTKNIQYF. The rearrangement uses TRBV27 and TRBJ2-4, with 13 bases fitting TRBD2. V was clipped by 3 bases and J by 4 bases; unmatched bases: 3. The CDR3 extends over 16 amino acids. CDR1 and CDR2 from the germline V gene are MNHEY and SMNVEV (reference sequence).

The V call is TRBV6-1, the J call TRBJ1-4; tentative D call: TRBD1 (5 bases). Trimming stripped 6 bases from V and 5 bases from J, with 13 bases between. The CDR3 has 14 amino acids. CDR1 MNHNS and CDR2 SASEGT come from the germline V gene. The CDR3 spells CASRPGGDNEKLFF. CDR3 DNA: TGTGCCAGCAGACCGGGGGGGGACAATGAAAAACTGTTTTTT.

This clone was seen only a few times. J is TRBJ2-7 and V is TRBV6-6, with 8 positions matching TRBD2. There are 15 residues in the CDR3. Losses at the gene ends were 4 bases for V and 0 bases for J; bases not matched to a gene: 5. Germline CDR1 and CDR2: MNHNY and SVGAGI (reference sequence). The DNA of the CDR3 is TGTGCCAGCAGTTTGACTAGCGCTCACTCCTACGAGCAGTACTTC. Amino acids: CASSLTSAHSYEQYF.

This clone showed up just a few times. The V and J genes are TRBV7-6 and TRBJ2-1; 11 nucleotides match TRBD2. The CDR3 covers 15 residues. The V and J ends lost 5 bases and 8 bases, in that order; junction bases with no gene match: 8. Germline CDR1 and CDR2: SGHVS and FNYEAQ. For the CDR3, the DNA is TGTGCCAGCAGCGAAACTAGCGGGAGAATCCATGAGCAGTTCTTC. Its translation is CASSETSGRIHEQFF.

V and J are TRBV28 and TRBJ2-7; D gene unclear. Looked up from germline, CDR1 is MDHEN and CDR2 is SYDVKM. The V and J ends lost 5 bases and 5 bases respectively, with 7 bases between them. The CDR3 runs 11 residues. The DNA for the CDR3 is TGTGCCAGCAGTCTCCGACACGAGCAGTACTTC. Translation gives CASSLRHEQYF.

V and J are TRBV10-2 and TRBJ2-1; 16 bases are a match to TRBD2. Germline V gene sequence: CDR1 WSHSY, CDR2 SAAADI. The ends lost 7 bases at V and 4 bases at J; junction bases unmatched: 19. The CDR3 has 21 amino acids. The CDR3 DNA follows: TGCGCCAGCAAACCCCGACAGGGTCGGGGACTAGCGGGAGGGAAGTACAATGAGCAGTTCTTC. This encodes CASKPRQGRGLAGGKYNEQFF.